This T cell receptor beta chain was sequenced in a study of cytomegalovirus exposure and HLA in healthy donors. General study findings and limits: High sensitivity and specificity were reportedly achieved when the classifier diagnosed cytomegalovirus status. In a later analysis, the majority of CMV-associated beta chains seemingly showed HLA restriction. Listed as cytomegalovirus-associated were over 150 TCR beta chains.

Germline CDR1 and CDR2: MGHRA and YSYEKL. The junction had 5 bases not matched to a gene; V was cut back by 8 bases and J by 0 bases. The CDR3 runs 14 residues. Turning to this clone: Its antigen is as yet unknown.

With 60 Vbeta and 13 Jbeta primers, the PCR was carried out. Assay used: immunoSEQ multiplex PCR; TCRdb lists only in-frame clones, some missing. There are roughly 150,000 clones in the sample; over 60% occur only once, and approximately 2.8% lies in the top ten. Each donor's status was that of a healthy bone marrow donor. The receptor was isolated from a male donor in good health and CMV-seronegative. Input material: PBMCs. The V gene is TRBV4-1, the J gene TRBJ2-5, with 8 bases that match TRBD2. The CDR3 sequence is CASAPGGDQETQYF. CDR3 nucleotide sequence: TGCGCCAGCGCGCCGGGAGGGGACCAAGAGACCCAGTACTTC.